This TCR beta chain is drawn from a study of shared clonotypes between healthy human individuals. The CDR3 covers 14 residues. Trimming pared 3 bases from V and 0 bases from J, leaving 8 bases between. The germline V gene encodes CDR1 SQVTM and CDR2 ANQGSEA. Libraries were prepared by immunoSEQ multiplex PCR; TCRdb keeps only in-frame clonotypes and omits some of them. The sample carries 450,000 or so clones, over 60% recorded once. Donors were healthy HIV-negative adults without recent acute infections or vaccinations. The chain has TRBV29-1 and TRBJ2-2, with D unresolved. Sequences were obtained from PBMCs. The source of this sequence is a woman aged 40-49 years in good health. Some clones in this sample may be carry-over from other donors' samples. The CDR3 nucleotides are TGCAGCGTTGATAGTCTTTCGAACACCGGGGAGCTGTTTTTT. Encoded protein: CSVDSLSNTGELFF.